These 19 T cell receptor beta chains were sequenced from one sample in a study of Ad26.COV2.S vaccination and SARS-CoV-2 variants. Libraries were prepared by immunoSEQ multiplex PCR; TCRdb keeps only in-frame clonotypes and omits some of them. The sample records roughly 680,000 clones, 80% to 90% being singletons. As for treatment: around 19 received Ad26.COV2.S at low or high dose, single or two shots; 5 received placebo; per-sample allocation not given. On day 63 after the first injection, vaccine and placebo recipients gave samples. This sample comprised peripheral blood, obtained in a trial of Ad26.COV2.S vaccine versus placebo. These receptor sequences come from a person between 18 and 65 years old who received the Ad26.COV2.S COVID-19 vaccine or a placebo.

This clone was counted a few times. Here the CDR3 reads CASSALTGRISGNTIYF. The CDR3 DNA reads as TGTGCCAGCAGCGCTCTCACAGGGAGAATATCTGGAAACACCATATATTTT. The rearrangement links TRBV11-2 to TRBJ1-3; D possibly corresponds to TRBD1 (6 bases). Trimming cost V 5 bases and J 1 base, with 18 bases left between them. This CDR3 region has 17 residues. Per the germline V gene, CDR1 is SGHAT and CDR2 is FQNNGV.

V is TRBV7-8 and J is TRBJ1-6; D may be TRBD1 (6 bases). CDR3 length: 15 amino acids. The ends were cut back, 1 base at V and 11 bases at J, with 15 bases in the middle. Germline V CDR1 and CDR2: SGHVS, FQNEAQ. This chain's CDR3 is CASSLVPGATTPLHF. The DNA for the CDR3 is TGTGCCAGCAGCTTAGTTCCGGGGGCGACGACACCCCTCCACTTT.

As for this clone: This specimen includes other DNA sequences encoding the same CDR3. This chain links TRBV7-8 with TRBJ2-5; D remains unclear. CDR1 SGHVS and CDR2 FQNEAQ come from the germline V gene. Deletions cut 3 bases from V and 1 base from J, with 9 bases between. There are 14 residues in the CDR3. The DNA for the CDR3 is TGTGCCAGCAGCTTGGGAACAGTCCAAGAGACCCAGTACTTC. Amino acid sequence: CASSLGTVQETQYF.

V usage is TRBV11-3 and J usage is TRBJ2-2, with 7 bases identical to TRBD1. This CDR3 spans 15 amino acids. In germline, CDR1 is SGHNT, CDR2 YENEEA. Losses at the gene ends were 4 bases for V and 7 bases for J; bases not matched to a gene: 9. CDR3 DNA sequence: TGTGCCAGCAGCTCTAACGACAGGGCAGGCGGGGAGCTGTTTTTT. Protein sequence: CASSSNDRAGGELFF. The full variable domain, with the rest looked up from reference TRBV11-3 and TRBJ2-2, is EAGVVQSPRYKIIEKKQPVAFWCNPISGHNTLYWYLQNLGQGPELLIRYENEEAVDDSQLPKDRFSAERLKGVDSTLKIQPAELGDSAVYLCASSSNDRAGGELFFGEGSRLTVL.

The chain joins TRBV4-3 to TRBJ2-6; D possibly uses TRBD1 or TRBD2 (6 bases each). Germline V lookup: CDR1 LGHNA, CDR2 YSLEER. The length of the CDR3 is 16 residues. Trimming left V 4 bases short and J 0 bases short, with 10 bases between. CDR3 in amino acids: CASSRGDNSGANVLTF. In DNA, the CDR3 is TGCGCCAGCAGCCGCGGGGACAACTCTGGGGCCAACGTCCTGACTTTC.

The chain combines TRBV6-1 with TRBJ2-3; TRBD2 might be the D (7 bases). The CDR3 length is 15 residues. V was cut by 4 bases and J by 9 bases, with 20 bases left in between. CDR1 is MNHNS, CDR2 SASEGT, per germline. CDR3 bases: TGTGCCAGCAGTGTTAGGGGGAGGGATGCAGGGACGCAGTATTTT. Protein product: CASSVRGRDAGTQYF.

This rearrangement joins TRBV6-5 to TRBJ2-7; D call uncertain. The V end was cut by 2 bases, the J end by 3 bases, with 11 bases between. This CDR3 comprises 14 residues. Germline CDR1 and CDR2: MNHEY and SVGAGI. The CDR3 nucleotides read TGTGCCAGCAGTTACGCAGGATCAAACTACGAGCAGTACTTC. It translates to CASSYAGSNYEQYF.

This rearrangement joins TRBV27 to TRBJ2-5; weak D call: TRBD2 (6 bases). With 5 bases removed from V and 5 bases from J, the gap between germline ends came to 21 bases. Looked up from germline, CDR1 is MNHEY and CDR2 is SMNVEV (reference sequence). This CDR3 has 16 residues. The CDR3 protein is CASSPQSRRGVETQYF. The CDR3 DNA reads as TGTGCCAGCAGTCCACAAAGCAGGAGGGGTGTGGAGACCCAGTACTTC.

V usage is TRBV10-3 and J usage is TRBJ2-3, with D maybe TRBD2 (5 bases). V lost 2 bases and J lost 2, with 11 bases in between. CDR1 is ENHRY and CDR2 is SYGVKD in the germline V gene. The CDR3 runs to 15 residues. DNA of the CDR3: TGTGCCATCAGTGAGAGGGTTAGCGACACAGATACGCAGTATTTT. Translation gives CAISERVSDTDTQYF.

V usage is TRBV5-1 and J usage is TRBJ2-7; 11 bases are a match to TRBD2. The J segment lost 1 base and the V segment lost 0 bases, leaving 6 bases of the junction unmatched. Germline CDR1 SGHRS, CDR2 YFSETQ. The CDR3 is 17 residues long. The CDR3 bases are TGCGCCAGCAGCTTGGGACCGGGACTAGCGGTGTCCTACGAGCAGTACTTC. Translation: CASSLGPGLAVSYEQYF.

CDR3 residues: CASSQVGGGRYTQYF. Written as DNA, the CDR3 is TGCGCCAGCAGCCAAGTGGGAGGGGGCAGGTATACGCAGTATTTT. V gene TRBV4-1 combines with J gene TRBJ2-3, with D tentatively TRBD1 or TRBD2 (7 bases each). V was clipped by 1 base and J by 7 bases, with 15 bases between them. The CDR3 is made up of 15 amino acids. From germline, CDR1 is MGHRA and CDR2 YSYEKL.

This clone was picked up a small number of times. The rearrangement links TRBV3-1 (or the pseudogene TRBV3-2) to TRBJ1-6; D is unresolved. This CDR3 comprises 14 residues. V gave up 2 bases and J gave up 8 bases, with 10 bases separating them. Germline V gene lookup returns CDR1 LGHDT and CDR2 YNNKEL (reference sequence). CDR3: CASSQFLTDSPLHF. CDR3 nucleotide sequence: TGTGCCAGCAGCCAATTCCTCACAGATTCACCCCTCCACTTT.

This sequence joins TRBV18 and TRBJ2-5, with 10 bases aligning to TRBD1. This CDR3 has 16 residues. CDR1 and CDR2 (germline): KGHSH, LQKENI. V was pared by 3 bases and J by 4 bases, with 8 bases of the junction left unmatched. The CDR3 sequence is CASSPAGQGVAETQYF. In nucleotides, the CDR3 is TGTGCCAGCTCACCTGCAGGACAGGGGGTTGCAGAGACCCAGTACTTC.

The chain combines TRBV30 with TRBJ1-5, with 9 positions matching TRBD1. Germline lookup yields CDR1 GTSNPN and CDR2 SVGIG (reference sequence). Unmatched junction bases numbered 2, after V lost 2 bases and J lost 0 bases. The CDR3 is made up of 15 amino acids. The CDR3 region has the DNA TGTGCCTGGAGTACACAGGGGGCTAGCAATCAGCCCCAGCATTTT. Translating gives CAWSTQGASNQPQHF.

J is TRBJ2-7 and V is TRBV30; D is uncertain. V was cut by 4 bases and J by 5 bases, with 15 bases left in between. Germline V CDR1 and CDR2: GTSNPN, SVGIG (reference sequence). There are 13 residues in the CDR3. The CDR3, as DNA: TGTGCCTGGACCCAGAGCCAGGCCCACGAGCAGTACTTC. Protein sequence: CAWTQSQAHEQYF.

This chain uses TRBV18 with TRBJ2-7; 7 bases fit TRBD2. V shed 2 bases and J 3 bases; nucleotides not matched to a gene: 7. Germline loops: CDR1 KGHSH, CDR2 LQKENI. The CDR3 runs to 15 residues. In DNA form, the CDR3 reads TGTGCCAGCTCACCAGGGATAGCGGGCGGCTACGAGCAGTACTTC. As protein: CASSPGIAGGYEQYF.

Written as DNA, the CDR3 is TGTGCCAGCAGTTCCCTGGGGGTTCGGAATCAGCCCCAGCATTTT. Translation: CASSSLGVRNQPQHF. The chain joins TRBV6-6 to TRBJ1-5; D perhaps matches TRBD1 (5 bases). Germline values: CDR1 MNHNY, CDR2 SVGAGI (reference sequence). CDR3 size: 15 residues. Trimming cost V 4 bases and J 4 bases, with 14 bases left between them.

The chain employs TRBV19 and TRBJ2-7; D unclear. V was shortened by 7 bases and J by 0 bases, with 10 bases between the two germline ends. Germline-derived CDR1 and CDR2 are LNHDA and SQIVND (reference sequence). The CDR3 runs to 13 residues. CDR3 region: CASKAPSSYEQYF. In DNA, the CDR3 is TGTGCCAGTAAGGCCCCTAGCTCCTACGAGCAGTACTTC.

The chain links TRBV11-2 to TRBJ1-4; 7 bases fit TRBD1. The CDR3 loop spans 15 amino acids. The V and J ends lost 4 bases and 8 bases, in that order; junction bases with no gene match: 10. The germline gives CDR1 SGHAT, CDR2 FQNNGV. The CDR3 DNA follows: TGTGCCAGCAGCTCTACAGGGGAAGCTAGGGAAAAACTGTTTTTT. It is translated as CASSSTGEAREKLFF.